Presented here are 2 T cell receptor beta chains from one specimen sequenced in a study of CD8 T cells in Susac syndrome. After extraction with the RNeasy kit, roughly 0.5 to 1 ug of the RNA was reverse transcribed using random hexamers. One entry per CDR3 protein results from TCRdb running MiXCR on the immunoSEQ multiplex PCR reads. The sample lists 100,000 to 150,000 distinct CDR3 sequences, around 94% occurring once. Sequencing was carried out using CD8+ T cells from PBMCs. Receptor source: a human donor with Susac syndrome.

V and J are TRBV12-3 or TRBV12-4 and TRBJ1-2, with D possibly being TRBD1 (5 bases). This CDR3 has 15 residues. V lost 3 bases and J lost 5, with 16 bases in between. This CDR3 is CASSFAGTSGYGYTF. The CDR3 DNA follows: TGTGCCAGCAGTTTCGCCGGGACTTCTGGGTATGGCTACACCTTC.

The J gene is TRBJ2-1, the V gene TRBV6-2 or TRBV6-3; D unresolved. Trimming removed 6 bases from V and 5 bases from J, with 14 bases in between. This CDR3 has 14 residues. The germline V gene has CDR1 MNHEY and CDR2 SVGEGT. CDR3 residues: CASSRVTWDNEQFF. Here the CDR3 DNA reads TGTGCCAGCAGCCGCGTTACCTGGGACAATGAGCAGTTCTTC.